This T cell receptor beta chain stems from a study of blood T cell repertoires in COVID-19. The protocol was immunoSEQ multiplex PCR, while the TCRdb copy is restricted to in-frame clones and leaves out a portion. The sample holds 200,000 to 250,000 clones; around 85% are singletons and the top ten take approximately 5.4%. Specimen: peripheral blood. This clonotype was sampled from a human donor in a cohort sampled during active COVID-19.

The CDR3 nucleotides read TGTGCCAGTAGTATAGACAGCTCTGGAAACACCATATATTTT. It is translated as CASSIDSSGNTIYF. The chain joins TRBV19 to TRBJ1-3, with D uncertain. V was trimmed by 0 bases and J by 0 bases, leaving 3 bases between them. This CDR3 has 14 amino acids. In germline, CDR1 is LNHDA, CDR2 SQIVND (reference sequence). The variable domain in full, completed from reference TRBV19 and TRBJ1-3, reads DGGITQSPKYLFRKEGQNVTLSCEQNLNHDAMYWYRQDPGQGLRLIYYSQIVNDFQKGDIAEGYSVSREKKESFPLTVTSAQKNPTAFYLCASSIDSSGNTIYFGEGSWLTVV.